Each of the 16 T cell receptor beta chains below was sequenced from the same sample in a study of blood T cell repertoires in COVID-19. The data were produced by immunoSEQ multiplex PCR, yet TCRdb's version contains in-frame clones alone and is incomplete. This sample has 130,000 to 150,000 clones; just under 80% occur once, and the top ten carry about 2%. Sequencing was performed on peripheral blood. These TCRs come from a woman in her sixties or seventies with acute or convalescent COVID-19.

V usage is TRBV27 and J usage is TRBJ1-1; maybe TRBD1 (6 bases). The germline gives CDR1 MNHEY, CDR2 SMNVEV (reference sequence). The germline V and J ends were trimmed by 0 bases and 8 bases, with 10 bases remaining between them. The CDR3 loop spans 13 amino acids. CDR3 in DNA: TGTGCCAGCAGTTTATCACAGGGAAGGGAAGCTTTCTTT. Translation gives CASSLSQGREAFF.

The V call is TRBV27, the J call TRBJ2-1, with 11 bases lining up with TRBD2. The CDR3 runs 15 residues. Germline assignment: CDR1 MNHEY and CDR2 SMNVEV (reference sequence). V dropped 2 bases and J dropped 6; count of bases not matched to a gene: 3. CDR3 bases: TGTGCCAGCAGTTTAGGACTAGCGGGCACCAATGAGCAGTTCTTC. It yields the protein CASSLGLAGTNEQFF.

This chain connects TRBV7-8 to TRBJ2-1; 9 bases line up with TRBD2. From germline, CDR1 is SGHVS and CDR2 FQNEAQ. Trimming removed 3 bases from V and 8 bases from J; junction bases left unmatched: 8. The CDR3 contains 15 residues. CDR3 DNA: TGTGCCAGCAGCTTTCGGGCTAGCGGGACGGATGAGCAGTTCTTC. This sequence encodes CASSFRASGTDEQFF. The full variable domain, completed using reference TRBV7-8 and TRBJ2-1, is GAGVSQSPRYKVAKRGQDVALRCDPISGHVSLFWYQQALGQGPEFLTYFQNEAQLDKSGLPSDRFFAERPEGSVSTLKIQRTQQEDSAVYLCASSFRASGTDEQFFGPGTRLTVL.

The chain uses TRBV19 and TRBJ1-6; D possibly corresponds to TRBD1 (5 bases). This CDR3 spans 15 amino acids. Trimming took off 7 bases at V and 7 bases at J, with 17 bases between the two ends. The V gene's germline CDR1 is LNHDA and CDR2 SQIVND (reference sequence). The DNA for the CDR3 is TGTGCCAGTACCCGAGGACGGGCAGGGAATTCACCCCTCCACTTT. Translating gives CASTRGRAGNSPLHF.

CDR3: CAISGGLAEVYEQYF. The CDR3 DNA reads TGTGCCATCAGTGGGGGGCTAGCAGAAGTCTACGAGCAGTACTTC. The genes are TRBV10-3 and TRBJ2-7; a weak D match, TRBD1 (6 bases). The CDR3 extends over 15 amino acids. V lost 4 bases to trimming and J lost 3 bases, with 16 bases between them. In germline, CDR1 is ENHRY, CDR2 SYGVKD.

The chain is built from TRBV6-5 and TRBJ2-3, with unresolved D. This CDR3 has 14 amino acids. CDR1 and CDR2 (germline): MNHEY, SVGAGI. V was trimmed by 2 bases and J by 4 bases, leaving 10 bases between them. In nucleotides, the CDR3 is TGTGCCAGCAGTTACCGCCCGGGTGCAGATACGCAGTATTTT. Translation gives CASSYRPGADTQYF.

The genes are TRBV5-4 and TRBJ1-4, with D hard to call. The length of the CDR3 is 15 residues. The germline gives CDR1 SGHNT, CDR2 YYREEE (reference sequence). Between the trimmed V and J ends, which lost 4 bases and 6 bases, there was a span of 16 bases. The CDR3 DNA reads as TGTGCCAGCAGCATTGGCGGAGGACGGGATGAAAAACTGTTTTTT. This gives the protein CASSIGGGRDEKLFF.

This clone was observed a single time. This chain's CDR3 is CASSLVPGLEGNEQYF. The CDR3 region has the DNA TGCGCCAGCAGCTTGGTACCGGGACTAGAGGGGAACGAGCAGTACTTC. V is TRBV5-1 and J is TRBJ2-7, with 8 bases that match TRBD2. V was pared by 0 bases and J by 5 bases, with 10 bases of the junction left unmatched. The CDR3 contains 16 residues. CDR1 is SGHRS and CDR2 is YFSETQ in the germline V gene.

This chain joins TRBV15 and TRBJ2-7; 7 bases map to TRBD2. The germline V gene encodes CDR1 LNHNV and CDR2 YYDKDF (reference sequence). The trim removed 0 bases at V and 6 bases at J, leaving 8 bases unmatched. The CDR3 consists of 15 residues. CDR3 bases: TGTGCCACCAGCAGAGATACTGGACTAGTAGGCGAGCAGTACTTC. Translated: CATSRDTGLVGEQYF.

This clone was detected a few times. The chain couples TRBV24-1 to TRBJ2-7; D possibly corresponds to TRBD2 (6 bases). CDR1 KGHDR and CDR2 SFDVKD come from the germline V gene. The CDR3 consists of 11 residues. The V end lost 9 bases, the J end lost 5 bases, and 10 bases lay between the germline ends. The CDR3 sequence is CATGWGDEQYF. DNA of the CDR3: TGTGCCACCGGGTGGGGGGACGAGCAGTACTTC.

This chain connects TRBV12-3 or TRBV12-4 to TRBJ2-2; TRBD1 is a possible D gene (5 bases). The ends were cut back, 6 bases at V and 2 bases at J, with 7 bases in the middle. This CDR3 comprises 13 residues. The DNA for the CDR3 is TGTGCCAGCAGCGACAGTAACACCGGGGAGCTGTTTTTT. Residues: CASSDSNTGELFF.

The chain uses TRBV24-1 and TRBJ2-3; D is possibly TRBD2 (6 bases). The V and J ends lost 7 bases and 1 base respectively, with 11 bases between them. Looked up from germline, CDR1 is KGHDR and CDR2 is SFDVKD. The CDR3 sequence is 14 residues long. The CDR3 reads CATSGGGGTDTQYF. The CDR3 nucleotides are TGTGCCACCAGCGGGGGAGGAGGCACAGATACGCAGTATTTT.

This chain connects TRBV9 to TRBJ2-1, with TRBD2 matching over 8 bases. Trimming cost V 2 bases and J 9 bases; bases outside gene matches: 10. The germline V gene encodes CDR1 SGDLS and CDR2 YYNGEE. The CDR3 contains 15 residues. The CDR3 protein is CASSVGVSGMTEQFF. For the CDR3, the DNA is TGTGCCAGCAGCGTTGGTGTTAGCGGGATGACTGAGCAGTTCTTC.

This chain connects TRBV6-2 or TRBV6-3 to TRBJ1-1; unclear D gene. This CDR3 contains 12 residues. Germline V lookup: CDR1 MNHEY, CDR2 SVGEGT. Trimming stripped 5 bases from V and 8 bases from J, with 12 bases between. The CDR3, as DNA: TGTGCCAGCAGTGCGAACCGGGGAGAAGCTTTCTTT. Its translation is CASSANRGEAFF.

The V call is TRBV5-6, the J call TRBJ2-7, with 10 nucleotides matching TRBD1. Trimming removed 3 bases from V and 2 bases from J; junction bases left unmatched: 14. The CDR3 has 18 amino acids. Germline V gene sequence: CDR1 SGHDT, CDR2 YYEEEE. The chain's CDR3 is CASSSPKWGQGIPYEQYF. CDR3 nucleotides: TGTGCCAGCAGCTCCCCAAAGTGGGGACAGGGGATTCCCTACGAGCAGTACTTC.

The chain combines TRBV27 with TRBJ1-2, with 7 nucleotides matching TRBD1. Unmatched junction bases numbered 6, after V lost 3 bases and J lost 8 bases. The CDR3 is 13 amino acids. Germline CDR1 reads MNHEY; CDR2 reads SMNVEV (reference sequence). For the CDR3, the DNA is TGTGCCAGCAGTTTCTCAGGGGGGTGGGGCTACACCTTC. Residues: CASSFSGGWGYTF.